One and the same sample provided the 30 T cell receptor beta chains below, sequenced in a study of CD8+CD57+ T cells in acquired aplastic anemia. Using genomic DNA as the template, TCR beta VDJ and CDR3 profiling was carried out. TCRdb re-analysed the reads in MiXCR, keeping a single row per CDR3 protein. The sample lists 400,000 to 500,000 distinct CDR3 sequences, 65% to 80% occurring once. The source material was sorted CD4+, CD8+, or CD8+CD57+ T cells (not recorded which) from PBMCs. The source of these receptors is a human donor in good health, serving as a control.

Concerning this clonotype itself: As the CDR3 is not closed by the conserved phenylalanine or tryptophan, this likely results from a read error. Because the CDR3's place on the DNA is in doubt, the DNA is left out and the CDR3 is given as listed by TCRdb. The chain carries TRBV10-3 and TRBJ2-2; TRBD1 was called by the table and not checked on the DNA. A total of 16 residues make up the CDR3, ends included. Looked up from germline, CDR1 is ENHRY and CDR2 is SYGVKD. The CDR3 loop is CAISESPGANTGELFL.

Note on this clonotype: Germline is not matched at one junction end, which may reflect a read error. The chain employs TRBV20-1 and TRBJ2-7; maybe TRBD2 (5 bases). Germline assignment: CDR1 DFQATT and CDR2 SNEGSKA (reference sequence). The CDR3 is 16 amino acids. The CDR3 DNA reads TGCAGTGCCAGAGACTCAAAGGCGGGCCGACTCTACGAGCAGTACTTC. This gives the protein CSARDSKAGRLYEQYF.

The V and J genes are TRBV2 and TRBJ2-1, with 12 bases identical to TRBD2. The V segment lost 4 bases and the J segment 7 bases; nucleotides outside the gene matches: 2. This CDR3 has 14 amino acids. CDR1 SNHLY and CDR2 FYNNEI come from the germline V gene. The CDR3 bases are TGTGCCAGCAGTGGAACTAGCGGGAGGAATGAGCAGTTCTTC. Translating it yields CASSGTSGRNEQFF.

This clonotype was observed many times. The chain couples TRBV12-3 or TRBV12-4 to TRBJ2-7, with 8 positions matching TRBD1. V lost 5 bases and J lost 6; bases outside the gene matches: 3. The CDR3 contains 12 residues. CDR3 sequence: CASSPTGGEQYF. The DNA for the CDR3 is TGTGCCAGCAGTCCCACAGGGGGCGAGCAGTACTTC.

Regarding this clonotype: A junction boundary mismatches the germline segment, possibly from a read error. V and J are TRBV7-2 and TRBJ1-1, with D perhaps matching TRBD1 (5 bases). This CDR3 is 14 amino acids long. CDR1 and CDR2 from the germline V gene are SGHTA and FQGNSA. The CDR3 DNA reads TGTGCCAGCAGCTTAGCGGGGGGGGACTATGGCTACACCTTT. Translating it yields CASSLAGGDYGYTF.

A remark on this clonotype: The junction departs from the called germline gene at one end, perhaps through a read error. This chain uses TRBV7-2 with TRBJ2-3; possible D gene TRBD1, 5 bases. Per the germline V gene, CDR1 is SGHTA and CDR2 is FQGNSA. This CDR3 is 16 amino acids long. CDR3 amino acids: CASSLEQGIISDTQYF. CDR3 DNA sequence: TGTGCCAGCAGCTTAGAGCAGGGTATTATTTCCGATACACAGTATTTT.

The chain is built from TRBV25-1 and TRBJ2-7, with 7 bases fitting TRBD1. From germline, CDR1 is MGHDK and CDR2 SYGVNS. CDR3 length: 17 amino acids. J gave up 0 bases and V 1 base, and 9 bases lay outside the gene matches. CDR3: CASSEFKGQHTSYEQYF. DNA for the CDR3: TGTGCCAGCAGTGAATTTAAGGGACAGCATACCTCCTACGAGCAGTACTTC.

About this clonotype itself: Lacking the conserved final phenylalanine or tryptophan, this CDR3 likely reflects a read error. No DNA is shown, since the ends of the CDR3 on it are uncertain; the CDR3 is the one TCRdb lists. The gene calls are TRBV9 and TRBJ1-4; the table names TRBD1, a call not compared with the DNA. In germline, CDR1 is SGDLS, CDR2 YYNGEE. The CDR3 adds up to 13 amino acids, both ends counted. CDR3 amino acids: CASTIREHGYTFV.

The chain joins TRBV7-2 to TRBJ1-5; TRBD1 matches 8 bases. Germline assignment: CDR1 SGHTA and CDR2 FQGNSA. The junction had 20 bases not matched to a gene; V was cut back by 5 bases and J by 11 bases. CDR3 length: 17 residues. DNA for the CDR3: TGTGCCAGCAGCCGGACAGGGAACACTGAACAATTCTTTGCCCAGCATTTT. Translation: CASSRTGNTEQFFAQHF.

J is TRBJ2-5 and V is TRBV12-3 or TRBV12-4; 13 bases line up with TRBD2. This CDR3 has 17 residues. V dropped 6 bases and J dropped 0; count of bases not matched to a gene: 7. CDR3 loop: CASSSWTSGGHQETQYF. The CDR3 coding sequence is TGTGCCAGCAGCTCTTGGACTAGCGGGGGTCACCAAGAGACCCAGTACTTC.

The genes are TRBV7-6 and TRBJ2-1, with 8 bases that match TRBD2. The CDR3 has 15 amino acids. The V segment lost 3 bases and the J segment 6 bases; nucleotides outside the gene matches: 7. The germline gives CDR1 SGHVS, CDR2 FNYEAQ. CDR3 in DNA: TGTGCCAGCAGCTTCTTCGCGGGGGGCCCCAATGAGCAGTTCTTC. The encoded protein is CASSFFAGGPNEQFF.

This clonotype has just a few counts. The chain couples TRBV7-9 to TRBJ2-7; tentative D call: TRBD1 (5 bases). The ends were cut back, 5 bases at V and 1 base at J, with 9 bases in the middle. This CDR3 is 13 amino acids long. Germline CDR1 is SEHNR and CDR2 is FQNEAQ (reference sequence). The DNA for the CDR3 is TGTGCCAGCAGCACCCACAGGTCCTACGAGCAGTACTTC. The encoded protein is CASSTHRSYEQYF.

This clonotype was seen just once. The CDR3 here is CASSVQQEVSPPQHF. In nucleotides, the CDR3 is TGTGCCAGTAGTGTCCAACAGGAGGTATCACCGCCCCAGCATTTT. The V gene is TRBV19, the J gene TRBJ1-5; TRBD1 is a possible D gene (5 bases). V was pared by 5 bases and J by 9 bases, with 20 bases between. The length of the CDR3 is 15 residues. The germline V gene has CDR1 LNHDA and CDR2 SQIVND (reference sequence).

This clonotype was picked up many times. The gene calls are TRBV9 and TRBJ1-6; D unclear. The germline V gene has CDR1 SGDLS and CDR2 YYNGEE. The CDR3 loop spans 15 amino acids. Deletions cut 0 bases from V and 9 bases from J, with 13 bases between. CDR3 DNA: TGTGCCAGCAGCGTAGTGGACTCACCGATTTCACCCCTCCACTTT. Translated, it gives CASSVVDSPISPLHF. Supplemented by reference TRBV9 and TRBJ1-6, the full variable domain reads DSGVTQTPKHLITATGQRVTLRCSPRSGDLSVYWYQQSLDQGLQFLIQYYNGEERAKGNILERFSAQQFPDLHSELNLSSLELGDSALYFCASSVVDSPISPLHFGNGTRLTVT.

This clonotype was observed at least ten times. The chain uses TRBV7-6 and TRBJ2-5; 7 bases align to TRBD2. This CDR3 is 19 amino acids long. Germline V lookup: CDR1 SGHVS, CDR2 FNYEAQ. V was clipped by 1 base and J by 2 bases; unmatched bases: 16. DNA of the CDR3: TGTGCCAGCAGCTTAGTGGTTTCCGGGGCGGGGGTCGGGCAAGAGACCCAGTACTTC. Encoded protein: CASSLVVSGAGVGQETQYF.

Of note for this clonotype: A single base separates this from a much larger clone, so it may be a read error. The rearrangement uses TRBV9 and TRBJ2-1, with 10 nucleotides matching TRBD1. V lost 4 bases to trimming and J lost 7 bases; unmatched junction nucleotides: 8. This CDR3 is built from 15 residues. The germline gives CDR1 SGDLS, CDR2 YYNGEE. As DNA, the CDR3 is TGTGCCAGCAGCCAAAGACAGGGGGCGAGAAATGAGCAGTTCTTC. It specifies CASSQRQGARNEQFF.

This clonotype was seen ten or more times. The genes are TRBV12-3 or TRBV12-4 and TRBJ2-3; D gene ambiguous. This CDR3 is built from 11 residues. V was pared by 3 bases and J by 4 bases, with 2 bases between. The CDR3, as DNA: TGTGCCAGCAGTTTTTCAGATACGCAGTATTTT. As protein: CASSFSDTQYF.

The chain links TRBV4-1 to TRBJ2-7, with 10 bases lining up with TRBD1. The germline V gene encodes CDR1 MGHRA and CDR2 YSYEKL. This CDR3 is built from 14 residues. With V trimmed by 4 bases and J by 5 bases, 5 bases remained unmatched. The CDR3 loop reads CASSRDRGFDEQYF. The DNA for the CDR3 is TGCGCCAGCAGCCGGGACAGGGGCTTCGACGAGCAGTACTTC.

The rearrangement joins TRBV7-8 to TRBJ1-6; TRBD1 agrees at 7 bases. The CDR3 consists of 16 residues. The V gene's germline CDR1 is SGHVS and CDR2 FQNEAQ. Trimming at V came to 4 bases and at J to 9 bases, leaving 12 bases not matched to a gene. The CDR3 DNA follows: TGTGCCAGCAGCTCCGGGAAGACAGGGTTCGTTTCACCCCTCCACTTT. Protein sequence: CASSSGKTGFVSPLHF.

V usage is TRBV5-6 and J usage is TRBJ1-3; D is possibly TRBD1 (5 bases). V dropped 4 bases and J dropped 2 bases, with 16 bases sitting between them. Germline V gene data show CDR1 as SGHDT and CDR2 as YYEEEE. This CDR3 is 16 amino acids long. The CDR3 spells CASSLAATGAGNTIYF. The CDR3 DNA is TGTGCCAGCAGCCTCGCGGCTACGGGGGCTGGAAACACCATATATTTT.

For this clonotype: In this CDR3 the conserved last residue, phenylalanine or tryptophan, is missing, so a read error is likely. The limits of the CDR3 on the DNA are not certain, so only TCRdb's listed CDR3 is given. CDR3 amino acids: CASSLGSGRSDTQ. This chain connects TRBV7-7 to TRBJ2-2; the D call in the table, TRBD1, was not verified against the DNA. The germline gives CDR1 SSHAT, CDR2 FNYEAQ (reference sequence). The CDR3 is 13 amino acids long, termini counted.

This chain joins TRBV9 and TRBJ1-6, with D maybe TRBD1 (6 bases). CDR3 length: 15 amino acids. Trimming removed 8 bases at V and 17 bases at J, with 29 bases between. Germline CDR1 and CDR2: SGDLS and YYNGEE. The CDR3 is CASSSQGGGDEPFHF. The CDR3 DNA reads TGTGCCAGTAGCTCACAGGGCGGAGGTGATGAACCTTTCCACTTT.

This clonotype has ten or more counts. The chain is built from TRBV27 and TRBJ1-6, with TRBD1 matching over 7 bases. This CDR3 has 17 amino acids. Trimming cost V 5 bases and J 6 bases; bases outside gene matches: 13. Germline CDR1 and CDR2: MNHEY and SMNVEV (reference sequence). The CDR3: CASSPNYRGGGNSPLHF. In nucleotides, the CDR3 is TGTGCCAGCAGTCCAAATTACAGGGGAGGTGGTAATTCACCCCTCCACTTT.

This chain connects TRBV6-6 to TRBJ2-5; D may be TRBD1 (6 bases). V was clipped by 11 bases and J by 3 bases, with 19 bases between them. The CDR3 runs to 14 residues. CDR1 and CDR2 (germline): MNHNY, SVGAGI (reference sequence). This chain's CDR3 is CAGSNRERKETQYF. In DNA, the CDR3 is TGTGCCGGTAGTAACAGGGAGAGGAAAGAGACCCAGTACTTC.

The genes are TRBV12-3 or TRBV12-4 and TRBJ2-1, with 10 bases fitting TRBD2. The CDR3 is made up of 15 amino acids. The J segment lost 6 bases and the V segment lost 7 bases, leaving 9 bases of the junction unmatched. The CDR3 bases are TGTGCCAGCATTCGTCAGCGGGGGGGCGGCAATGAGCAGTTCTTC. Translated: CASIRQRGGGNEQFF.

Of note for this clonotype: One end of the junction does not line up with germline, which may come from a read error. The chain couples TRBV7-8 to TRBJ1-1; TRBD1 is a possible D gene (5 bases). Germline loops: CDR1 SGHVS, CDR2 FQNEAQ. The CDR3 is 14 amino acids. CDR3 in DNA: TGTGCCAGCAGCTCGCCCCCTAGACAGTTGAACACTGAATTT. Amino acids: CASSSPPRQLNTEF.

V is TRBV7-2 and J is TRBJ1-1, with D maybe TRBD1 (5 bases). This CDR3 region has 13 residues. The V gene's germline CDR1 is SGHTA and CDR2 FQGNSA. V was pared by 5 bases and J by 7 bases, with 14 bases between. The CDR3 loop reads CASSLTGVGEAFF. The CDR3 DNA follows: TGTGCCAGCAGCCTGACGGGGGTTGGTGAAGCTTTCTTT.

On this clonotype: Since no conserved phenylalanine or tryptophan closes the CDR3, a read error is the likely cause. The CDR3 region has the DNA TGTGCCAGCAGGAGAAATGGGAGGAACTCTGGCTACACCTAC. This encodes CASRRNGRNSGYTY. V usage is TRBV15 and J usage is TRBJ1-2; the D is unclear. The CDR3 extends over 14 amino acids. Germline lookup yields CDR1 LNHNV and CDR2 YYDKDF (reference sequence).

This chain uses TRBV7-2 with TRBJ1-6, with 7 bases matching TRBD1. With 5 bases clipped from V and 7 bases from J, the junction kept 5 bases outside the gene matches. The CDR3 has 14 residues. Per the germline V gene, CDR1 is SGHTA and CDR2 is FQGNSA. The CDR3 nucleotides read TGTGCCAGCAGCCCCCAGGGGGAGAATTCACCCCTCCACTTT. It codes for CASSPQGENSPLHF.

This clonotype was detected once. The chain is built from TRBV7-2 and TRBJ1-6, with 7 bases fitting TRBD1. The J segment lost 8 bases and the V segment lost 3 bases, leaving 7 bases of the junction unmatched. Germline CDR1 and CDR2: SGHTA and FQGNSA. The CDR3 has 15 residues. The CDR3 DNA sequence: TGTGCCAGCAGCTTGGTACAGGGGAAGGATTCACCCCTCCACTTT. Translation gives CASSLVQGKDSPLHF.